The sequence of this T cell receptor (beta chain) was determined in a study of CD8 T cells in Susac syndrome (dated by TCRdb to between 2018 and 2020). Context from the whole study: Repertoire sequencing was used to test whether CD8+ T cell activation and differentiation in Susac syndrome was antigen driven.

Broad study findings and their caveats: The TCR sequencing and HLA analysis was acknowledged to have included a relatively small number of individuals.

The CDR3 runs 15 residues from the cysteine to the phenylalanine. Of the read, only the CDR3 DNA is kept; its 45 bases are in frame from base 1. CDR1 and CDR2 are drawn from the germline V gene: SGHRS, YFSETQ. V trim: 3 bases; J trim: 5 bases; unmatched bases: 6. Peripheral blood CD8+ and CD4+ T cells from healthy donors, Susac syndrome patients and multiple sclerosis patients were profiled by high-throughput TCR beta sequencing. The healthy donors served as controls matched for age and sex. Bulk CD8+ and CD4+ T cells were purified by magnetic negative isolation, while CD8+ TEMRA cells were enriched using FACS. Blood was collected in EDTA tubes and processed within 24 hours, with PBMCs isolated through density gradient centrifugation. PBMCs intended for TCR sequencing were cryopreserved in liquid nitrogen and were subsequently thawed in a 37 degrees C water bath. The sorted or isolated CD4+, CD8+ and CD8+ TEMRA cells had a purity of 90% or higher.

RNA was extracted using the RNeasy kit, and about 0.45 to 1 ug of the RNA was reverse transcribed with random hexamers. TCR beta CDR3 regions were amplified with the immunoSEQ multiplex PCR assay covering 54 Vbeta and 13 Jbeta segments. PCR amplification bias was corrected by using a synthetic template baseline for primer optimization and computational correction. The source study handled its data this way. Reads were annotated to V, D and J genes per IMGT and analyzed with immunoSEQ Analyzer, keeping only productive sequences. Clonality was computed as one minus Shannon entropy normalized by log2 of the number of productive unique sequences. For each patient and control, public and private clones were evaluated among the 100 most prevalent clones. A clone was defined as Susac-specific if it was absent from the healthy and MS cohorts, from some 980 published viral clones and from other ImmuneACCESS disease sequences. The raw public data were reprocessed by TCRdb itself: fastp quality trimming at Q25, MiXCR clonotype calling, in-frame beta chains only. For every CDR3 protein sequence, its rows merge into one entry that carries the most common genes and DNA. For this entry, the V and J calls and clone size follow TCRdb and not the study's own pipeline. The sample yields under 200,000 distinct CDR3 sequences; 95% were counted once. Jointly, the top ten make up under 0.12% of the sample.

This clonotype was seen only once. Its antigen is not yet known. No base quality values were provided; no much bigger clone lies one nucleotide off. A lone read is weak support. This chain joins TRBV5-1 to TRBJ1-4, and 8 junction bases match TRBD1. The sequenced sample was CD4+ T cells from PBMCs. The source is a human donor in good health. CDR3 region: CASSWGTGSNEKLFF. The DNA sequence is given as TGCGCCAGCAGCTGGGGGACAGGATCAAATGAAAAACTGTTTTTT. With all but the CDR3 taken from the reference TRBV5-1 and TRBJ1-4 genes, the full variable domain is: KAGVTQTPRYLIKTRGQQVTLSCSPISGHRSVSWYQQTPGQGLQFLFEYFSETQRNKGNFPGRFSGRQFSNSRSEMNVSTLELGDSALYLCASSWGTGSNEKLFFGSGTQLSVL.